This TCR beta chain is drawn from a study of HIV-infected patients and healthy controls. Study-level findings and limits: HIV+ repertoires were severely depleted of MAIT alpha-chain CDR3s, unlike healthy controls. HIV-infected repertoires had significantly higher mean Gini indices than controls, possibly reflecting oligoclonality.

This clonotype was found many times. What it recognizes is unknown. About 500 ng RNA was reverse transcribed with alpha and beta constant-region primers. Separate chain-specific third strand synthesis with multiplexing indices produced the alpha and beta libraries. TCRdb used MiXCR to reprocess the 5' RACE reads, holding one entry per CDR3 protein. The sample holds 13,000 to 15,000 distinct CDR3 sequences; 9.9% are singletons and the top ten take approximately 7%. No cell fractionation was done, so the repertoire covers all unsorted peripheral blood T cells. Trimming removed 2 bases at V and 8 bases at J, with 12 bases between. The CDR3 is 13 residues long. Looked up from germline, CDR1 is SGHTA and CDR2 is FQGTGA.

The receptor was isolated from an adult in good health. This chain connects TRBV7-3 to TRBJ1-2, with D unclear. The specimen was blood. CDR3 protein: CASSLSPEGGYTF. The CDR3 nucleotides are TGTGCCAGCAGCTTATCACCCGAGGGAGGCTACACCTTC.